This note documents a single TCR beta chain sequence. The sample originates from a study of cytomegalovirus exposure and HLA in healthy donors. Study in general: Of 350 to 400 genotyped donors, around 86% grouped in the Caucasian-associated ancestry cluster.

Researchers ran the PCR with 60 Vbeta and 13 Jbeta primers. Using immunoSEQ multiplex PCR, the repertoire was profiled, and TCRdb retains in-frame clones only, with some absent. The profile shows roughly 150,000 clones, about 85% of them singletons. CDR1 SGHDN and CDR2 FVKESK come from the germline V gene. V was trimmed by 4 bases and J by 0 bases, leaving 11 bases between them. This CDR3 has 15 residues. The clonotype comes from a boy aged 2 to 10 in good health and CMV-seronegative. The sample consisted of PBMCs. The chain recombines TRBV14 with TRBJ2-3, with D maybe TRBD2 (5 bases). The CDR3 nucleotides are TGTGCCAGCAGCCGCAGCGGTTCTAGCACAGATACGCAGTATTTT. Translated, it gives CASSRSGSSTDTQYF. Full variable domain (rest looked up from reference TRBV14 and TRBJ2-3): EAGVTQFPSHSVIEKGQTVTLRCDPISGHDNLYWYRRVMGKEIKFLLHFVKESKQDESGMPNNRFLAERTGGTYSTLKVQPAELEDSGVYFCASSRSGSSTDTQYFGPGTRLTVL.